This entry concerns a single T cell receptor (beta chain). The V gene's germline CDR1 is LGHNA and CDR2 YNFKEQ. The ends lost 8 bases at V and 0 bases at J; junction bases unmatched: 12. The CDR3 has 17 residues. This sample is part of a study of T-cell reconstitution after alpha-beta-depleted transplantation in children. The authors prepared the TCRbeta library with unique molecular identifiers. One entry per CDR3 protein, called by TCRdb with MiXCR from the PCR reads. Of about 500,000 distinct CDR3 sequences in the sample, about 31% were seen once. Here the sequenced sample was PBMCs from the stem cell graft donor, taken from the stem cell graft. The rearrangement joins TRBV4-2 to TRBJ2-1; 8 bases are a match to TRBD2. The receptor was derived from a human donor who donated a stem cell graft to a child with aplastic anemia. The CDR3 DNA reads TGTGCCAGCGGCCCTGGGGTAGCGGGATTCTCCTACAATGAGCAGTTCTTC. This translates into CASGPGVAGFSYNEQFF.